Listed here are 14 T cell receptor beta chains from one sample, sequenced in a study of Ad26.COV2.S vaccination and SARS-CoV-2 variants. Specified treatment: around 19 received Ad26.COV2.S at low or high dose, single or two shots; about 5 received placebo; per-sample allocation not given. Sample collection was performed on day 63 after the first vaccine or placebo injection. TCRdb keeps only in-frame clones here, not all; method: immunoSEQ multiplex PCR. The sample contains about 250,000 clones, about 89% of which appear only once. This sample comprised peripheral blood, obtained in a trial of Ad26.COV2.S vaccine versus placebo. All receptors come from a person aged 18-65 years who received the Ad26.COV2.S COVID-19 vaccine or a placebo.

This clone showed up just once. CDR3 coding DNA: TGTGCCAGCAGCGGGCGCATAAATGAGCAGTTCTTC. Residues: CASSGRINEQFF. This chain uses TRBV7-2 with TRBJ2-1; no clear D. Per germline, CDR1 SGHTA and CDR2 FQGNSA. CDR3 length equals 12 residues. V lost 5 bases to trimming and J lost 7 bases, with 9 bases between them.

The chain recombines TRBV9 with TRBJ1-2; D not resolved. Germline-derived CDR1 and CDR2 are SGDLS and YYNGEE. CDR3 length equals 15 residues. Trimming cost V 0 bases and J 2 bases, with 11 bases left between them. This CDR3 is CASSVALGGNYGYTF. The CDR3 DNA is TGTGCCAGCAGCGTAGCTTTGGGAGGCAACTATGGCTACACCTTC.

The V gene is TRBV6-1, the J gene TRBJ2-7; D unclear. The CDR3 has 15 residues. Germline V CDR1 and CDR2: MNHNS, SASEGT. Trimming removed 2 bases at V and 2 bases at J, with 13 bases between. The CDR3 DNA is TGTGCCAGCAGTGAATCGCCAGGATCTACCTACGAGCAGTACTTC. Protein sequence: CASSESPGSTYEQYF.

This clone was seen once. J is TRBJ2-1 and V is TRBV4-1, with 11 bases identical to TRBD1. The CDR3 runs 14 residues. CDR1 MGHRA and CDR2 YSYEKL come from the germline V gene. The V segment lost 1 base and the J segment 9 bases; nucleotides outside the gene matches: 2. CDR3 in DNA: TGCGCCAGCAGCCAAGGGACAGGGGGCGCTGAGCAGTTCTTC. Its translation: CASSQGTGGAEQFF.

This rearrangement joins TRBV4-2 to TRBJ2-7; unclear D gene. From germline, CDR1 is LGHNA and CDR2 YNFKEQ. Trimming pared 3 bases from V and 5 bases from J, leaving 20 bases between. The CDR3 sequence is 16 residues long. CDR3: CASSHKNGDPKHEQYF. The CDR3 nucleotides read TGTGCCAGCAGCCATAAAAATGGGGATCCTAAACACGAGCAGTACTTC.

This chain joins TRBV7-9 and TRBJ2-1; D perhaps matches TRBD2 (5 bases). The V and J ends lost 5 bases and 7 bases respectively, with 18 bases between them. Germline V gene lookup returns CDR1 SEHNR and CDR2 FQNEAQ (reference sequence). The CDR3 totals 15 residues. CDR3: CASSLPGLAKNEQFF. DNA for the CDR3: TGTGCCAGCAGCCTTCCTGGGCTAGCCAAGAATGAGCAGTTCTTC.

The chain uses TRBV18 and TRBJ2-3, with 8 positions matching TRBD2. With V trimmed by 3 bases and J by 4 bases, 9 bases remained unmatched. Germline CDR1 reads KGHSH; CDR2 reads LQKENI. The CDR3 consists of 16 residues. The CDR3 protein is CASSPPSGRTADTQYF. Here the CDR3 DNA reads TGTGCCAGCTCACCTCCGAGCGGGAGAACCGCAGATACGCAGTATTTT.

This chain uses TRBV7-9 with TRBJ1-1; D is ambiguous. The germline gives CDR1 SEHNR, CDR2 FQNEAQ (reference sequence). This CDR3 region has 11 residues. V lost 5 bases, J lost 7 bases, and 8 bases lay in between. The chain's CDR3 is CASSHMYEAFF. The CDR3 coding sequence is TGTGCCAGCAGCCATATGTATGAAGCTTTCTTT.

The chain carries TRBV4-2 and TRBJ2-7; no clear D. The CDR3 loop spans 13 amino acids. V shed 3 bases and J shed 4 bases, with 10 bases lying between them. Germline loops: CDR1 LGHNA, CDR2 YNFKEQ. CDR3 in amino acids: CASSQLARYEQYF. Here the CDR3 DNA reads TGTGCCAGCAGCCAGCTCGCGAGGTACGAGCAGTACTTC.

The V gene is TRBV5-4, the J gene TRBJ1-1; D remains ambiguous. This CDR3 region has 13 residues. V lost 4 bases and J lost 3, with 10 bases in between. The germline V gene encodes CDR1 SGHNT and CDR2 YYREEE (reference sequence). The CDR3 sequence is CASSRLGDTEAFF. CDR3 nucleotide sequence: TGTGCCAGCAGCCGGCTCGGGGACACTGAAGCTTTCTTT.

The CDR3 protein is CASSRLGTLAAFF. CDR3 in DNA: TGTGCCAGCAGCCGGTTAGGGACGTTGGCGGCTTTCTTT. The rearrangement links TRBV3-1 (or the pseudogene TRBV3-2) to TRBJ1-1; possibly TRBD1 for D (5 bases). The V end was cut by 4 bases, the J end by 11 bases, with 17 bases between. This CDR3 is built from 13 residues. The germline CDR1 and CDR2 sequences are LGHDT and YNNKEL (reference sequence).

The genes are TRBV5-1 and TRBJ2-5; 12 nucleotides align to TRBD2. V was pared by 4 bases and J by 7 bases, with 14 bases of the junction left unmatched. The CDR3 consists of 17 residues. The germline V gene has CDR1 SGHRS and CDR2 YFSETQ. CDR3 sequence (DNA): TGCGCCAGCAGCACAAGTCTAGCGGGGGGGCCGATGGTGACCCAGTACTTC. This translates into CASSTSLAGGPMVTQYF.

V usage is TRBV5-6 and J usage is TRBJ2-1, with 9 bases matching TRBD1. The CDR3 spans 13 residues. Germline trimming cut 5 bases from V and 7 bases from J; bases unmatched to any gene: 4. From germline, CDR1 is SGHDT and CDR2 YYEEEE. The CDR3 DNA reads TGTGCCAGCAGAAAGACAGGGGGGAATGAGCAGTTCTTC. This sequence encodes CASRKTGGNEQFF.

This clone was counted a single time. This chain joins TRBV27 and TRBJ2-1; 8 bases map to TRBD1. The CDR3 is 15 residues long. V dropped 0 bases and J dropped 7; count of bases not matched to a gene: 5. The V gene's germline CDR1 is MNHEY and CDR2 SMNVEV (reference sequence). The CDR3 region has the DNA TGTGCCAGCAGTTTATCCCCGGGACAGGCGAATGAGCAGTTCTTC. It encodes CASSLSPGQANEQFF.